Described below is a single T cell receptor beta chain sequence and its context. Profiling relied on immunoSEQ multiplex PCR, and the TCRdb table lists in-frame clones only, not all of them. Among 95,000 to 150,000 clones listed, 80% to 95% were seen once. The data were taken from a study of control samples from healthy donors and cancer patients. Germline loops: CDR1 SNHLY, CDR2 FYNNEI. CDR3 length equals 15 residues. The V gene lost 6 bases and the J gene lost 4 bases, with 16 bases spanning the gap. The chain is built from TRBV2 and TRBJ1-3; D perhaps matches TRBD1 (5 bases). Material for sequencing was PBMCs. The origin of this receptor is a man older than 75 with head and neck cancer. As DNA, the CDR3 is TGTGCCAGCAGCCGGGACCGGTCCTTAGGAAACACCATATATTTT. This encodes CASSRDRSLGNTIYF.